The clone carrying this T cell receptor (beta chain) was seen repeatedly, ten times or more. Its matching antigen is unknown. Time point noted: newly diagnosed GD, antithyroid drugs for less than 3 months. RNA from PBMCs was the source of the TCR library. The data originate from a study of regulatory T cells in long-lasting Graves disease. Study details: Under 3 months of antithyroid drugs had been taken by newly diagnosed Graves' patients. Study results and limitations: The number of shared public clonotypes was higher in persistent patients (around 2,700) than new patients (966).

Trimming pared 2 bases from V and 7 bases from J, leaving 11 bases between. CDR1 SGHAT and CDR2 FQNNGV come from the germline V gene. The length of the CDR3 is 14 residues. HTBI primers from iRepertoire and Arm-PCR of CDR3 regions yielded the TCR beta libraries. TCRdb re-analysed the multiplex PCR reads in MiXCR, keeping a single row per CDR3 protein. The profile covers 400,000 to 550,000 distinct CDR3 sequences, with more than 13% appearing a single time and over 15% taken by the ten largest. The same data also contributed to another study, on T cells in Graves' hyperthyroidism and ophthalmopathy. From that paper: The HTBI primer set served for first-round RT-PCR of the TCR CDR3. Blood also carried most thyroid clonotypes expanded above 0.001.

The sequences come from peripheral blood mononuclear cells (PBMCs), collected at new diagnosis, from a patient treated with antithyroid drugs. This rearrangement joins TRBV11-2 to TRBJ1-4; D not resolved. This sequence originates from a woman aged 25 to 45 with Graves disease. In DNA, the CDR3 is TGTGCCAGCAGCTTAAGTCGTCTCGGTGAAAAACTGTTTTTT. Translated: CASSLSRLGEKLFF.